This T cell receptor (beta chain) was sequenced for a study of graft-versus-host responses after intestinal transplantation. Study results and caveats: Peak GvH clone levels in circulation were associated with early post-transplant HvG declines. Detected in recipient marrow were GvH clones, some of which were first observed in ileum or blood.

Assay: immunoSEQ multiplex PCR; the TCRdb copy retains only in-frame clones and omits some. Found here are tens of thousands of clones, roughly 94% of them singletons; the top ten hold over 0.45%. The CDR3 extends over 17 amino acids. The V gene's germline CDR1 is MNHEY and CDR2 SMNVEV (reference sequence). V shed 1 base and J 3 bases; nucleotides not matched to a gene: 12. The table lists this clone with a count of one. Its antigen is still unknown. The source material was unstimulated CD8+ T cells sorted from spleen or lymph node cells, sampled before intestinal transplant. The chain is built from TRBV27 and TRBJ2-7; 7 bases match TRBD2. The clonotype was recovered from a human donor who received an intestinal transplant. CDR3 loop: CASSLYLTGTKNYEQYF. The CDR3 DNA is TGTGCCAGCAGTTTATACCTAACCGGGACTAAAAACTACGAGCAGTACTTC.